These 7 T cell receptor beta chains originate from one sample sequenced in a study of CD8+ T cells in alopecia areata. Sequencing templates came from extracted RNA that was reverse transcribed into cDNA. Libraries were prepared by immunoSEQ multiplex PCR; TCRdb keeps only in-frame clonotypes and omits some of them. This table has about 120,000 clones, roughly 50% appearing once. As for treatment: oral pan-JAK inhibitor, 5-10 mg twice daily. This specimen consisted of CD8+ T cells sorted from blood, obtained at week 24, from a patient treated with tofacitinib. All receptors come from a human donor with alopecia areata.

V usage is TRBV29-1 and J usage is TRBJ1-4; D remains ambiguous. The CDR3 runs to 11 residues. Trimming pared 7 bases from V and 7 bases from J, leaving 10 bases between. The V gene's germline CDR1 is SQVTM and CDR2 ANQGSEA. DNA of the CDR3: TGCAGCGCCCAAGAGGGTGAAAAACTGTTTTTT. Translation gives CSAQEGEKLFF.

The chain recombines TRBV5-6 with TRBJ2-1, with TRBD1 as a possible D gene (7 bases). The ends were cut back, 0 bases at V and 4 bases at J, with 14 bases in the middle. The germline V gene encodes CDR1 SGHDT and CDR2 YYEEEE. The CDR3 extends over 16 amino acids. CDR3: CASSLVSGGFYNEQFF. The CDR3 nucleotides read TGTGCCAGCAGCTTGGTATCAGGGGGGTTTTACAATGAGCAGTTCTTC.

This clone has just one count. V gene TRBV7-6 combines with J gene TRBJ2-7; D unresolved. Germline assignment: CDR1 SGHVS and CDR2 FNYEAQ. V lost 6 bases, J lost 6 bases, and 18 bases lay in between. The CDR3 loop spans 14 amino acids. The CDR3 sequence is CASSLTPPVGEQYF. The CDR3 DNA is TGTGCCAGCAGTTTGACCCCTCCTGTAGGCGAGCAGTACTTC.

This chain joins TRBV29-1 and TRBJ1-1; perhaps TRBD1 as D (6 bases). Germline V gene lookup returns CDR1 SQVTM and CDR2 ANQGSEA. This CDR3 contains 14 residues. The V end lost 6 bases, the J end lost 1 base, and 15 bases lay between the germline ends. This chain's CDR3 is CSVLTGTSNTEAFF. CDR3 DNA sequence: TGCAGCGTCCTGACAGGTACTTCGAACACTGAAGCTTTCTTT.

The rearrangement uses TRBV29-1 and TRBJ2-3; unclear D gene. The germline V gene encodes CDR1 SQVTM and CDR2 ANQGSEA. Trimming cost V 8 bases and J 2 bases, with 14 bases left between them. There are 13 residues in the CDR3. This CDR3 is CSPIRADTDTQYF. CDR3 nucleotides: TGCAGCCCTATTCGGGCGGACACAGATACGCAGTATTTT.

This clone was seen a handful of times. The rearrangement links TRBV13 to TRBJ1-5; tentatively, D is TRBD1 (6 bases). The CDR3 length is 14 residues. The V end lost 4 bases, the J end lost 4 bases, and 11 bases lay between the germline ends. Per germline, CDR1 PRHDT and CDR2 FYEKMQ (reference sequence). This CDR3 is CASSSGQGNQPQHF. The CDR3, as DNA: TGTGCCAGCAGCTCGGGGCAGGGGAATCAGCCCCAGCATTTT.

This chain joins TRBV4-1 and TRBJ2-7; D ambiguous. The CDR3 runs to 11 residues. The germline V and J ends were trimmed by 0 bases and 7 bases, with 4 bases remaining between them. CDR1 and CDR2 from the germline V gene are MGHRA and YSYEKL. The CDR3 DNA sequence: TGCGCCAGCAGCCAAGAGGATGAGCAGTACTTC. This sequence encodes CASSQEDEQYF.